A single sample gave rise to the 13 T cell receptor beta chains below, sequenced in a study of blood T cell repertoires in COVID-19 (dated by TCRdb to 2018 to 2020). The library came from the immunoSEQ multiplex PCR assay. Here the immuneACCESS table is served through TCRdb, limited to in-frame sequences with V and J called. Missing clones are a known gap in these copies; in checked studies unresolved V genes cover under half, and the rest lacks a known reason. For this sample the table gives 120,000 to 150,000 clones, of which around nine tenths were detected only once. The biggest ten clones account for more than 4% of the sample. Sequencing was carried out using peripheral blood. Receptor source: a woman in her 40s with acute or convalescent COVID-19.

The chain recombines TRBV7-2 with TRBJ1-2, with a possible D match to TRBD1 (6 bases). The CDR3 spans 17 residues. Germline CDR1 and CDR2: SGHTA and FQGNSA. The V and J ends lost 2 bases and 7 bases respectively, with 23 bases between them. The CDR3 coding sequence is TGTGCCAGCAGCTTACCTGGGGAGTGGGGGCGATCCCTTGGCTACACCTTC. It encodes CASSLPGEWGRSLGYTF.

Comment on this clone: Other DNA variants within this sample encode the same CDR3. J is TRBJ2-2 and V is TRBV28; D gene unclear. This CDR3 comprises 12 residues. Trimming took off 5 bases at V and 4 bases at J, with 5 bases between the two ends. CDR1 and CDR2 from the germline V gene are MDHEN and SYDVKM. The DNA for the CDR3 is TGTGCCAGCAGTCGAGGCACCGGGGAGCTGTTTTTT. It specifies CASSRGTGELFF.

V is TRBV18 and J is TRBJ1-4; 7 nucleotides agree with TRBD1. The V gene's germline CDR1 is KGHSH and CDR2 LQKENI. V lost 4 bases, J lost 5 bases, and 7 bases stayed unmatched. The length of the CDR3 is 15 residues. In nucleotides, the CDR3 is TGTGCCAGCTCACGGACGGGACAGCGGAATGAAAAACTGTTTTTT. As protein: CASSRTGQRNEKLFF.

The gene calls are TRBV4-3 and TRBJ1-1; 7 bases align to TRBD1. The CDR3 loop spans 15 amino acids. The germline CDR1 and CDR2 sequences are LGHNA and YSLEER. J was trimmed by 1 base and V by 4 bases; bases with no gene match: 6. The CDR3 sequence is CASSPTGAQNTEAFF. CDR3 sequence (DNA): TGCGCCAGCAGCCCCACAGGGGCTCAGAACACTGAAGCTTTCTTT.

The CDR3 nucleotides read TGTGCCAGCAGCACCTACAGGGAGATTTATAATTCACCCCTCCACTTT. Residues: CASSTYREIYNSPLHF. The J gene is TRBJ1-6, the V gene TRBV28, with a tentative D call TRBD1 (6 bases). The V end lost 6 bases, the J end lost 4 bases, and 16 bases lay between the germline ends. CDR1 and CDR2 from the germline V gene are MDHEN and SYDVKM. CDR3 length: 16 amino acids.

The rearrangement uses TRBV19 and TRBJ1-1, with TRBD1 matching 10 bases. Germline V gene lookup returns CDR1 LNHDA and CDR2 SQIVND (reference sequence). CDR3 length: 12 residues. The CDR3 here is CATGQGDTEAFF. In DNA, the CDR3 is TGTGCTACAGGACAGGGGGACACTGAAGCTTTCTTT.

This chain joins TRBV7-2 and TRBJ2-1, with TRBD2 matching over 8 bases. CDR1 is SGHTA and CDR2 is FQGNSA in the germline V gene. This CDR3 region has 15 residues. With 4 bases clipped from V and 4 bases from J, the junction kept 6 bases outside the gene matches. The CDR3 protein is CASSSQRGSYNEQFF. The CDR3 DNA sequence: TGTGCCAGCAGCTCGCAGCGGGGGAGTTACAATGAGCAGTTCTTC.

The rearrangement links TRBV10-3 to TRBJ2-1; 14 bases are shared with TRBD2. V was clipped by 6 bases and J by 1 base; unmatched bases: 5. The CDR3 runs to 17 residues. Looked up from germline, CDR1 is ENHRY and CDR2 is SYGVKD. The DNA for the CDR3 is TGTGCCATCAGCACGGGACTAGCGGGAGCTTCCTACAATGAGCAGTTCTTC. This encodes CAISTGLAGASYNEQFF.

CDR3 bases: TGTGCCAGCAGCTTAGTTCGACTAGACAATGAGCAGTTCTTC. Translating gives CASSLVRLDNEQFF. This chain links TRBV7-9 with TRBJ2-1, with D perhaps TRBD2 (6 bases). The CDR3 extends over 14 amino acids. Trimming took 1 base from V and 5 from J, leaving 9 bases between them. CDR1 is SEHNR and CDR2 is FQNEAQ in the germline V gene (reference sequence).

This sequence joins TRBV4-3 and TRBJ2-7; 7 bases are a match to TRBD2. Per the germline V gene, CDR1 is LGHNA and CDR2 is YSLEER. The CDR3 is 14 residues long. V lost 4 bases and J lost 3; bases outside the gene matches: 6. The CDR3 nucleotides read TGCGCCAGCAGCCTTCTAACTAGCGACTACGAGCAGTACTTC. Translating it yields CASSLLTSDYEQYF.

This clone was detected only once. The chain combines TRBV7-2 with TRBJ2-7; TRBD2 matches 8 bases. This CDR3 contains 15 residues. V was pared by 3 bases and J by 4 bases, with 8 bases of the junction left unmatched. Per the germline V gene, CDR1 is SGHTA and CDR2 is FQGNSA. CDR3 DNA sequence: TGTGCCAGCAGCTTTCTGGCGGGAGGTTCGTACGAGCAGTACTTC. It yields the protein CASSFLAGGSYEQYF.

This chain links TRBV6-4 with TRBJ1-2; 12 nucleotides align to TRBD1. This CDR3 region has 14 residues. The germline V gene has CDR1 MRHNA and CDR2 SNTAGT. Losses at the gene ends were 3 bases for V and 6 bases for J; bases not matched to a gene: 2. CDR3 region: CASSEGQGADGYTF. In nucleotides, the CDR3 is TGTGCCAGCAGTGAGGGACAGGGGGCAGATGGCTACACCTTC.

The V gene is TRBV14, the J gene TRBJ2-5, with 8 bases identical to TRBD2. There are 14 residues in the CDR3. Germline CDR1 is SGHDN and CDR2 is FVKESK. The trim removed 1 base at V and 5 bases at J, leaving 3 bases unmatched. The CDR3 nucleotides read TGTGCCAGCAGCCAAGTCACTAGCGGCGAGACCCAGTACTTC. Amino acids: CASSQVTSGETQYF.